A selection of T cell receptor beta chains follows, all from one sample in a study of monozygotic twins with inflammatory bowel disease. From its re-call of the 5' RACE reads, TCRdb lists each CDR3 protein once, without DNA. The listing records approximately 400,000 distinct CDR3 sequences. The sequencing input was blood. The source of these receptors is a human donor with ulcerative colitis or Crohn's disease, or a healthy co-twin of an affected twin (not recorded which). CDR3s include the opening cysteine and the closing phenylalanine or tryptophan. Fields, in order: V gene, J gene, CDR3 protein.

V: TRBV3-1
J: TRBJ1-1
CDR3: CASTVNPMNTEAFF

V: TRBV27
J: TRBJ2-2
CDR3: CASSFMTGLNTGELFF

V: TRBV15
J: TRBJ2-7
CDR3: CATSRGLSYEQYF

V: TRBV9
J: TRBJ2-1
CDR3: CASSVDSGSYNEQFF

V: TRBV30
J: TRBJ2-3
CDR3: CAWSVRPQRVDTQYF

V: TRBV29-1
J: TRBJ2-1
CDR3: CSVEGSGLSYNEQFF

V: TRBV5-1
J: TRBJ2-3
CDR3: CASSHSSVTDTQYF

V: TRBV4-3
J: TRBJ2-1
CDR3: CASSPRTSGGPSYNEQFF

V: TRBV5-1
J: TRBJ2-1
CDR3: CASKTSGSTYEQFF

V: TRBV18
J: TRBJ1-2
CDR3: CASSRRTETNYGYTF

V: TRBV7-2
J: TRBJ1-5
CDR3: CASSSTPQGLNQPQHF

V: TRBV5-1
J: TRBJ2-3
CDR3: CASSQSSGDTQYF

V: TRBV28
J: TRBJ2-7
CDR3: CASSLEDRGPDEQYF

V: TRBV7-2
J: TRBJ1-2
CDR3: CASSLVERGFGYGYTF

V: TRBV14
J: TRBJ2-1
CDR3: CASSPRPGRGYNEQFF

V: TRBV5-1
J: TRBJ1-1
CDR3: CASSLAGGGGTEAFF

V: TRBV15
J: TRBJ1-1
CDR3: CATSTGETEAFF